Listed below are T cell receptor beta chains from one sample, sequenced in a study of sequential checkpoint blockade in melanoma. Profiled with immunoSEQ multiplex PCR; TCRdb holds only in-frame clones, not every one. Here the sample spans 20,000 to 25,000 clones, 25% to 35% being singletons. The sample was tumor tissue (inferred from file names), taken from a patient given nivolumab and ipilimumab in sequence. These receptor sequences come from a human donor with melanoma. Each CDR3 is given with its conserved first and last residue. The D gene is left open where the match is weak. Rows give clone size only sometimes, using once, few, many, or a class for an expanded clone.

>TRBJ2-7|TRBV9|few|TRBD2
TGTGCCAGCAGCGTAGGTGGACTAGCGGGGGACGAGCAGTACTTC
CASSVGGLAGDEQYF
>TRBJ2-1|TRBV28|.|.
TGTGCCAGCAGTCTCCCAGCTTACAATGAGCAGTTCTTC
CASSLPAYNEQFF
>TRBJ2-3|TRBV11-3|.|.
TGTGCCAGCAGCTCAAGGCAGGGGCGGGGGTACACAGATACGCAGTATTTT
CASSSRQGRGYTDTQYF
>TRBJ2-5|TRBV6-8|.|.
TGTGCCAGCAGTGACGGGGATATCCAAGAGACCCAGTACTTC
CASSDGDIQETQYF
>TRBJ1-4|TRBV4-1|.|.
TGCGCCAGCAGCCCCCAGACAGAGGGTGAAAAACTGTTTTTT
CASSPQTEGEKLFF
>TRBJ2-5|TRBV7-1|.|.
TGTGCCAGCAGCTTAAGGCACACCGAGACCCAGTACTTC
CASSLRHTETQYF
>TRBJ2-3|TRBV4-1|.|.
TGCGCCAGCAGCCTCCAACAATTGGTCACAGATACGCAGTATTTT
CASSLQQLVTDTQYF
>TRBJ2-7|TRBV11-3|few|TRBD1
TGTGCCAGCAGCTTCTGGACAGGGACCGACGAGCAGTACTTC
CASSFWTGTDEQYF
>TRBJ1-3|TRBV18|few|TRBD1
TGTGCCAGCTCCCAAACGGGACAGGGAAACACCATATATTTT
CASSQTGQGNTIYF
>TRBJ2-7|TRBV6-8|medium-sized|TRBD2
TGTGCCAGCACCGCAAGCGGGGTACAGAGGACGTACGAGCAGTACTTC
CASTASGVQRTYEQYF
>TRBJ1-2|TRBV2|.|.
TGTGCCAGCAGTGGGTGGGCGCACTATGGCTACACCTTC
CASSGWAHYGYTF
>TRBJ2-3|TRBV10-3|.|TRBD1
TGTGCCATCAGTGAGTCCACAGGGGAAAATACGCAGTATTTT
CAISESTGENTQYF
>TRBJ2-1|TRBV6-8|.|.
TGTGCCAGCAGCCCCGGGTCCTTAAATGAGCAGTTCTTC
CASSPGSLNEQFF
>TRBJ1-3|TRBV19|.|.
TGTGCCAGTAAAAAAGGAGGGACTGGAAACACCATATATTTT
CASKKGGTGNTIYF
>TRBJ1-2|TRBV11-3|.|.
TGTGCCAGCAGCCCCAGGCCAGGACCCTATGGCTACACCTTC
CASSPRPGPYGYTF
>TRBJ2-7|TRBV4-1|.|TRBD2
TGCGCCAGCAGCCAAGATCCCCTCGCGGGAGGGCCAATCGAGCAGTACTTC
CASSQDPLAGGPIEQYF
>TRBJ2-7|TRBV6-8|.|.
TGTGCCACCCTAGAGGGCCAACAGACAGGAGACTACGAGCAGTACTTC
CATLEGQQTGDYEQYF
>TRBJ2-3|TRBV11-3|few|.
TGTGCCAGCAGCCCAACAAGCGGACCTAGCACAGATACGCAGTATTTT
CASSPTSGPSTDTQYF
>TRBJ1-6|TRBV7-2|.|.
TGTGCCAGCAGCCAGACTAATAATTCACCCCTCCACTTT
CASSQTNNSPLHF
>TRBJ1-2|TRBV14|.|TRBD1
TGTGCCAGCAGCGTGGACAGGAGCTATGGCTACACCTTC
CASSVDRSYGYTF
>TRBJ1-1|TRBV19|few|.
TGTGCCAGTAGTAACGGTGGGAACACTGAAGCTTTCTTT
CASSNGGNTEAFF
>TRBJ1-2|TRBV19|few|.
TGTGCCAGTAGTATCGAGGGGCAGTCCTATGGCTACACCTTC
CASSIEGQSYGYTF
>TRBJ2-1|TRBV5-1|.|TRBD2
TGCGCCAGCAGCTTTGGACTAGCGGGAATCTCCTACAATGAGCAGTTCTTC
CASSFGLAGISYNEQFF